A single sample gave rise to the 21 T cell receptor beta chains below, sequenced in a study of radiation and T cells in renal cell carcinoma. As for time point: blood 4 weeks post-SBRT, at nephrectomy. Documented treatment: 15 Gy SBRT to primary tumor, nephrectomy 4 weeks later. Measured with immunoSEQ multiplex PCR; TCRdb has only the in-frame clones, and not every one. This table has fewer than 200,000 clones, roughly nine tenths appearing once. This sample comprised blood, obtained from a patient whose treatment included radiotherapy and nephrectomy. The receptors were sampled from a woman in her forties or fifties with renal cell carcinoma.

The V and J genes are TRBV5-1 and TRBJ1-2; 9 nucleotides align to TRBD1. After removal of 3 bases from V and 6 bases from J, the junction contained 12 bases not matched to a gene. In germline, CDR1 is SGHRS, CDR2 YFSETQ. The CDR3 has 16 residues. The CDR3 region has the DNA TGCGCCAGCAGCTCGATGCCGCTGACAGGGGGGGATGGCTACACCTTC. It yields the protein CASSSMPLTGGDGYTF.

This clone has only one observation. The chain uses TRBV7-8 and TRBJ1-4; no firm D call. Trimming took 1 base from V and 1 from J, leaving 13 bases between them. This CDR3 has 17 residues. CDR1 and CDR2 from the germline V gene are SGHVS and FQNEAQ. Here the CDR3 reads CASSLVMVLGTNEKLFF. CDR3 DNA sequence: TGTGCCAGCAGCTTAGTGATGGTTTTAGGAACTAATGAAAAACTGTTTTTT.

The CDR3 loop is CASRPGGDTQYF. Written as DNA, the CDR3 is TGTGCCAGCAGGCCCGGCGGAGATACGCAGTATTTT. The rearrangement uses TRBV7-9 and TRBJ2-3; D is undetermined. Germline V gene sequence: CDR1 SEHNR, CDR2 FQNEAQ (reference sequence). V lost 6 bases and J 5 bases, leaving 9 bases between the germline ends. The CDR3 length is 12 residues.

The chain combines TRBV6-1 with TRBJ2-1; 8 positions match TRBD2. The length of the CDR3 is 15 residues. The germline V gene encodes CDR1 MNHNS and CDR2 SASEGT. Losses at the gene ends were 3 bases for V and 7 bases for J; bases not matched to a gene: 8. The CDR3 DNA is TGTGCCAGCAGTGAGGCACTAGCGGATCTTAATGAGCAGTTCTTC. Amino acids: CASSEALADLNEQFF.

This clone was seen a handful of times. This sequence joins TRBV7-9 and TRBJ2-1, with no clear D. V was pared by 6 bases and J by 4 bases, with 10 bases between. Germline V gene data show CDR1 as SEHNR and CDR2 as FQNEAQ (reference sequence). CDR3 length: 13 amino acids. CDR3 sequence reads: CASRKDGYNEQFF. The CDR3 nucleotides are TGTGCCAGCAGAAAGGACGGGTACAATGAGCAGTTCTTC.

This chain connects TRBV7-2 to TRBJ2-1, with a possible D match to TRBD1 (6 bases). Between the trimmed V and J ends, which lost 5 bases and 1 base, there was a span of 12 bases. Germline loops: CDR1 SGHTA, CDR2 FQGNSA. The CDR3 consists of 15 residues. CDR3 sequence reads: CASSTTGWSYNEQFF. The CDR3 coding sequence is TGTGCCAGCAGCACCACAGGGTGGTCCTACAATGAGCAGTTCTTC. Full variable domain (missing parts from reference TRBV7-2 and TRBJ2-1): GAGVSQSPSNKVTEKGKDVELRCDPISGHTALYWYRQSLGQGLEFLIYFQGNSAPDKSGLPSDRFSAERTGGSVSTLTIQRTQQEDSAVYLCASSTTGWSYNEQFFGPGTRLTVL.

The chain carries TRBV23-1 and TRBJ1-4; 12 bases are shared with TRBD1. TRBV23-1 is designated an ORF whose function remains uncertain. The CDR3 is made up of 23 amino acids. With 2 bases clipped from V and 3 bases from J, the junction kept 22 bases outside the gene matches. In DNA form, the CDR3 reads TGCGCCAGCAGTCAACGACCGGGACAGGGGGCAGATGGGAGAAATTTGGCTAATGAAAAACTGTTTTTT. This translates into CASSQRPGQGADGRNLANEKLFF.

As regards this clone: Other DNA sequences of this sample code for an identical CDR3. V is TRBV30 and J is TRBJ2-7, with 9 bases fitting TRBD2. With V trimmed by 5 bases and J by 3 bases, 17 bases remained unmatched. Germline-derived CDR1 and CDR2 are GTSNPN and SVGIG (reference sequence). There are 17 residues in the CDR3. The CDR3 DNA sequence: TGTGCCTGGGGGAAGGCGGGGGGGTACCACCCTAACTACGAGCAGTACTTC. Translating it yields CAWGKAGGYHPNYEQYF.

As DNA, the CDR3 is TGTGCCAGCAGCCATGGACAGGGGGTGCCTAATGAAAAACTGTTTTTT. This gives the protein CASSHGQGVPNEKLFF. The J gene is TRBJ1-4, the V gene TRBV7-2; TRBD1 matches at 10 bases. V dropped 5 bases and J dropped 3; count of bases not matched to a gene: 6. Germline lookup yields CDR1 SGHTA and CDR2 FQGNSA. CDR3 length equals 16 residues.

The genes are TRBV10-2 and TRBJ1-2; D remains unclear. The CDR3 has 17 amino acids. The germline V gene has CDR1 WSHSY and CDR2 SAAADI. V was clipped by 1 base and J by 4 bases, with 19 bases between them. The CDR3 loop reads CASSELMQGQATYGYTF. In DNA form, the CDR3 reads TGCGCCAGCAGTGAGTTAATGCAAGGGCAGGCCACCTATGGCTACACCTTC.

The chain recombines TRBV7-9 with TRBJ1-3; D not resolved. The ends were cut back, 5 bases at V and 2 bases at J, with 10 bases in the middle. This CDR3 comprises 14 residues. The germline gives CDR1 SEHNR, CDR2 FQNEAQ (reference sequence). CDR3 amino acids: CASSVGGPGNTIYF. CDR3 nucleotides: TGTGCCAGCAGCGTTGGAGGGCCTGGAAACACCATATATTTT.

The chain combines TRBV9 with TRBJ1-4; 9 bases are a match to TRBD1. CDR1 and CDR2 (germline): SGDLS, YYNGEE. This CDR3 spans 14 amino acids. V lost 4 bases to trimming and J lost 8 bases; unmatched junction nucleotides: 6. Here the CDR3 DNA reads TGTGCCAGCAGCCCCCGGACAGGGGACGAAAAACTGTTTTTT. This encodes CASSPRTGDEKLFF.

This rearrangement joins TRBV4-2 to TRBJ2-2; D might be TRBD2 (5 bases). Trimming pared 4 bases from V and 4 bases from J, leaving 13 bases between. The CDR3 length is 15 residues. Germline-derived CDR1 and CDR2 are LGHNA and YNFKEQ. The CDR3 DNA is TGTGCCAGCAGCCGGGAGATAGTGGTCACCGGGGAGCTGTTTTTT. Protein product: CASSREIVVTGELFF.

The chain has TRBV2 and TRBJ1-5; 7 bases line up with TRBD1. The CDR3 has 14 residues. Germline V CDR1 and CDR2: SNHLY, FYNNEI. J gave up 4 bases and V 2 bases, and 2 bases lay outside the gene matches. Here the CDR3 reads CASSEFRGNQPQHF. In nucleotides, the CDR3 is TGTGCCAGCAGTGAATTCAGGGGGAATCAGCCCCAGCATTTT.

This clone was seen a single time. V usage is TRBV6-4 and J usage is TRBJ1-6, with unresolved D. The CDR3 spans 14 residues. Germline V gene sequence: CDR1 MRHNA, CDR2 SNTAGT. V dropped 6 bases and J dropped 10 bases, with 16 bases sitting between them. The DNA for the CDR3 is TGTGCCAGCAGCCCTCAGATGAACGGGTCACCCCTCCACTTT. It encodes CASSPQMNGSPLHF.

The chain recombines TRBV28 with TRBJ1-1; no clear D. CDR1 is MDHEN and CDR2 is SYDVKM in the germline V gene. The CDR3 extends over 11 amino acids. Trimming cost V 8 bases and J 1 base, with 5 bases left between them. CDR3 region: CASEENTEAFF. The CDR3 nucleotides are TGTGCCAGCGAAGAGAACACTGAAGCTTTCTTT.

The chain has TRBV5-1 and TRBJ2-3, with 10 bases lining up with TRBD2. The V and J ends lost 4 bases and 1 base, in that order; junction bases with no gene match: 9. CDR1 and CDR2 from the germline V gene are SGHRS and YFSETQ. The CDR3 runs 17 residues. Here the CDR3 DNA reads TGCGCCAGCAGCGTAAACTCCGGGACTAGCGGCACAGATACGCAGTATTTT. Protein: CASSVNSGTSGTDTQYF.

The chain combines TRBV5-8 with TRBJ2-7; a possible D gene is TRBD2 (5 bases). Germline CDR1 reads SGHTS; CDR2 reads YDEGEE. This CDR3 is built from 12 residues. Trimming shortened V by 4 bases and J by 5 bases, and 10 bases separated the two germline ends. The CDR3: CASSPGGHEQYF. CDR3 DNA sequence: TGTGCCAGCAGCCCTGGAGGACACGAGCAGTACTTC.

The CDR3 region is CASSPLLRTEAFF. CDR3 in DNA: TGTGCCAGCAGCCCTCTGCTACGGACTGAAGCTTTCTTT. The rearrangement uses TRBV7-2 and TRBJ1-1; D remains unclear. Germline CDR1 is SGHTA and CDR2 is FQGNSA. Trimming took off 5 bases at V and 5 bases at J, with 12 bases between the two ends. The CDR3 contains 13 residues.

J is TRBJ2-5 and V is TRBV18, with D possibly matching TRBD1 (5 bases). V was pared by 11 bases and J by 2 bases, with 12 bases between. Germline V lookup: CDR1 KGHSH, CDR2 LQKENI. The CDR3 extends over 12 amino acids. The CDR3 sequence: CAGSQGQETQYF. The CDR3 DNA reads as TGTGCCGGATCGCAGGGTCAAGAGACCCAGTACTTC.

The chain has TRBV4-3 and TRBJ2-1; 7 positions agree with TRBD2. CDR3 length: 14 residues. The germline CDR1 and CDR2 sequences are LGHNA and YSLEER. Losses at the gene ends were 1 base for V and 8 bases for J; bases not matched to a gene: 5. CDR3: CASSQGGGFDEQFF. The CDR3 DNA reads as TGCGCCAGCAGCCAAGGGGGAGGGTTCGATGAGCAGTTCTTC.